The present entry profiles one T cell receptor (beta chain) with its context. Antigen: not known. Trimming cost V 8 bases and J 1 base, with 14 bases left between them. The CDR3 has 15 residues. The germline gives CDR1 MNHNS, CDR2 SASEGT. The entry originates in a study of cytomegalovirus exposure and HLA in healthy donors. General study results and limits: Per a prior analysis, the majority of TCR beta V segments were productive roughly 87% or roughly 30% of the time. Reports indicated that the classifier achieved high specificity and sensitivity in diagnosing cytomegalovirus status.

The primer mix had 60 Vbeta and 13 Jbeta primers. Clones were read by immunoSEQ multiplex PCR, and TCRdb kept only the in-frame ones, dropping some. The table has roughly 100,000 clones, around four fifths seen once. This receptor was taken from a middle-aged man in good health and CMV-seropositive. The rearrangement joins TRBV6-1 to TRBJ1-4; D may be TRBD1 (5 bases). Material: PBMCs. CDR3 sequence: CASFDPGGTNEKLFF. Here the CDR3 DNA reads TGTGCCAGCTTTGATCCCGGGGGAACTAATGAAAAACTGTTTTTT.